Following are 26 T cell receptor beta chains from one sample sequenced in a study of T cell changes during pregnancy in multiple sclerosis. Generated by immunoSEQ multiplex PCR, the TCRdb table keeps only in-frame clones and is missing some. The sample carries some 38,000 clones, around 93% recorded once. The specimen comprised CD4+ T cells from peripheral blood mononuclear cells, sampled in the second trimester of pregnancy. These receptors were collected from a female donor with multiple sclerosis, enrolled in a pregnancy study.

Here the CDR3 DNA reads TGTGCCAGTAGTATCCTGGACAGGGGACATGGCTACACCTTC. It yields the protein CASSILDRGHGYTF. This chain connects TRBV19 to TRBJ1-2; 9 bases fit TRBD1. Germline values: CDR1 LNHDA, CDR2 SQIVND (reference sequence). The CDR3 spans 14 residues. V lost 3 bases and J lost 6; bases outside the gene matches: 5.

The CDR3 region is CASSYSGTGASNQPQHF. CDR3 bases: TGTGCCAGCAGCTACTCCGGGACAGGGGCGAGCAATCAGCCCCAGCATTTT. The chain uses TRBV7-2 and TRBJ1-5, with 10 bases aligning to TRBD1. Germline-derived CDR1 and CDR2 are SGHTA and FQGNSA. With V trimmed by 4 bases and J by 1 base, 7 bases remained unmatched. This CDR3 has 17 amino acids. The complete variable domain, with remaining parts taken from reference TRBV7-2 and TRBJ1-5, reads GAGVSQSPSNKVTEKGKDVELRCDPISGHTALYWYRQSLGQGLEFLIYFQGNSAPDKSGLPSDRFSAERTGGSVSTLTIQRTQQEDSAVYLCASSYSGTGASNQPQHFGDGTRLSIL.

The chain has TRBV27 and TRBJ1-5; tentatively, D is TRBD1 (6 bases). This CDR3 spans 15 amino acids. Germline assignment: CDR1 MNHEY and CDR2 SMNVEV (reference sequence). Trimming removed 4 bases at V and 3 bases at J, with 13 bases between. This CDR3 is CASSSRQAHNQPQHF. Written as DNA, the CDR3 is TGTGCCAGCAGTTCACGACAGGCCCACAATCAGCCCCAGCATTTT.

The rearrangement links TRBV29-1 to TRBJ1-1; 11 bases align to TRBD1. The V segment lost 6 bases and the J segment 1 base; nucleotides outside the gene matches: 4. Germline-derived CDR1 and CDR2 are SQVTM and ANQGSEA. CDR3 length: 14 amino acids. The CDR3 reads CSVGTGGWNTEAFF. The CDR3 DNA follows: TGCAGCGTCGGGACAGGGGGGTGGAACACTGAAGCTTTCTTT.

The chain carries TRBV6-6 and TRBJ1-3, with 8 positions matching TRBD1. Looked up from germline, CDR1 is MNHNY and CDR2 is SVGAGI (reference sequence). The trim removed 6 bases at V and 6 bases at J, leaving 10 bases unmatched. The CDR3 is made up of 15 amino acids. The CDR3 here is CASSQDRVRENTIYF. CDR3 sequence (DNA): TGTGCCAGCAGCCAGGACAGGGTTCGGGAAAACACCATATATTTT.

The gene calls are TRBV19 and TRBJ1-1; no firm D call. The CDR3 is 14 amino acids. Germline CDR1 LNHDA, CDR2 SQIVND (reference sequence). The V end was cut by 1 base, the J end by 4 bases, with 10 bases between. In DNA, the CDR3 is TGTGCCAGTAGTATAGTGTTGGGGAGCACTGAAGCTTTCTTT. This encodes CASSIVLGSTEAFF.

This chain uses TRBV19 with TRBJ2-1, with 11 bases matching TRBD2. The CDR3 extends over 15 amino acids. The J segment lost 3 bases and the V segment lost 4 bases, leaving 2 bases of the junction unmatched. Germline CDR1 LNHDA, CDR2 SQIVND (reference sequence). The CDR3 DNA reads TGTGCCAGTAGTAAAGGGACTAGCGGCTACAATGAGCAGTTCTTC. This translates into CASSKGTSGYNEQFF.

The chain uses TRBV5-4 and TRBJ2-1; 9 bases match TRBD2. The CDR3 is made up of 15 amino acids. V lost 1 base and J lost 2; bases outside the gene matches: 1. The V gene's germline CDR1 is SGHNT and CDR2 YYREEE (reference sequence). The CDR3 region has the DNA TGTGCCAGCAGCTTGACTAGCGGGCCCTACAATGAGCAGTTCTTC. Translation: CASSLTSGPYNEQFF.

V is TRBV6-1 and J is TRBJ2-7; a possible D gene is TRBD2 (5 bases). Germline CDR1 reads MNHNS; CDR2 reads SASEGT. The CDR3 sequence is 15 residues long. Between the trimmed V and J ends, which lost 6 bases and 2 bases, there was a span of 17 bases. The CDR3 spells CASSNPGTTTYEQYF. The DNA for the CDR3 is TGTGCCAGCAGCAACCCGGGAACAACTACCTACGAGCAGTACTTC.

A single count supports this clone. V is TRBV28 and J is TRBJ2-2, with 7 bases fitting TRBD1. The ends lost 6 bases at V and 6 bases at J; junction bases unmatched: 4. The CDR3 length is 13 residues. Germline lookup yields CDR1 MDHEN and CDR2 SYDVKM. Here the CDR3 DNA reads TGTGCCAGCAGACCCGACAGGGCCGGGGAGCTGTTTTTT. As protein: CASRPDRAGELFF.

The V call is TRBV9, the J call TRBJ2-6, with D perhaps matching TRBD1 (6 bases). CDR1 and CDR2 (germline): SGDLS, YYNGEE. The CDR3 length is 17 residues. Trimming stripped 3 bases from V and 2 bases from J, with 15 bases between. The CDR3 nucleotides are TGTGCCAGCAGCGCCCTTATAGGGGGTGCTGGGGCCAACGTCCTGACTTTC. It translates to CASSALIGGAGANVLTF.

V is TRBV7-2 and J is TRBJ2-4, with 7 positions matching TRBD2. Losses at the gene ends were 6 bases for V and 0 bases for J; bases not matched to a gene: 8. The CDR3 runs to 16 residues. The germline V gene encodes CDR1 SGHTA and CDR2 FQGNSA. CDR3 nucleotides: TGTGCCAGCAGACCCGGGGGGTTTCTAGCCAAAAACATTCAGTACTTC. Translated: CASRPGGFLAKNIQYF.

V is TRBV7-3 and J is TRBJ2-2; 8 positions agree with TRBD1. Germline-derived CDR1 and CDR2 are SGHTA and FQGTGA. This CDR3 has 15 residues. The V and J ends lost 4 bases and 4 bases, in that order; junction bases with no gene match: 5. CDR3 DNA: TGTGCCAGCAGCTCCGGGACAGGTATCACCGGGGAGCTGTTTTTT. This translates into CASSSGTGITGELFF.

The chain combines TRBV2 with TRBJ2-7; maybe TRBD2 (5 bases). The CDR3 is 15 amino acids. V lost 11 bases and J 6 bases, leaving 26 bases between the germline ends. Germline CDR1 SNHLY, CDR2 FYNNEI. DNA of the CDR3: TGTGCCTCCCGGAAGGAGGCTCGATGGGAAGGCGAGCAGTACTTC. It encodes CASRKEARWEGEQYF.

The chain is built from TRBV2 and TRBJ2-5; 8 bases are shared with TRBD2. The CDR3 covers 16 residues. The trim removed 8 bases at V and 5 bases at J, leaving 16 bases unmatched. Per germline, CDR1 SNHLY and CDR2 FYNNEI. DNA for the CDR3: TGTGCCAGCGTTGGGAGCGGGGGAGCCCCTGAGGAGACCCAGTACTTC. Protein sequence: CASVGSGGAPEETQYF.

J is TRBJ2-3 and V is TRBV4-1; 8 bases fit TRBD2. Trimming took 2 bases from V and 2 from J; bases not matched to a gene: 6. Germline lookup yields CDR1 MGHRA and CDR2 YSYEKL. The CDR3 extends over 16 amino acids. This CDR3 is CASSQLTGGDTDTQYF. The CDR3 region has the DNA TGCGCCAGCAGCCAACTCACGGGGGGGGACACAGATACGCAGTATTTT.

The V and J genes are TRBV7-9 and TRBJ2-5; 8 bases align to TRBD1. The CDR3 has 12 amino acids. CDR1 SEHNR and CDR2 FQNEAQ come from the germline V gene (reference sequence). The V and J ends lost 10 bases and 4 bases, in that order; junction bases with no gene match: 5. For the CDR3, the DNA is TGTGCCACGGACAGGGCAGGAGAGACCCAGTACTTC. Amino acid sequence: CATDRAGETQYF. The whole variable domain, remainder taken from reference TRBV7-9 and TRBJ2-5, is DTGVSQNPRHKITKRGQNVTFRCDPISEHNRLYWYRQTLGQGPEFLTYFQNEAQLEKSRLLSDRFSAERPKGSFSTLEIQRTEQGDSAMYLCATDRAGETQYFGPGTRLLVL.

The rearrangement joins TRBV4-1 to TRBJ2-7; possibly TRBD2 for D (6 bases). Trimming removed 1 base from V and 7 bases from J, with 14 bases in between. The CDR3 is 14 amino acids. In germline, CDR1 is MGHRA, CDR2 YSYEKL. CDR3 sequence: CASSQVLGAGEQYF. The DNA for the CDR3 is TGCGCCAGCAGCCAAGTTCTAGGGGCGGGGGAGCAGTACTTC.

V is TRBV19 and J is TRBJ1-2; perhaps TRBD1 as D (6 bases). Trimming left V 1 base short and J 10 bases short, with 31 bases between. The CDR3 spans 19 residues. From germline, CDR1 is LNHDA and CDR2 SQIVND (reference sequence). DNA of the CDR3: TGTGCCAGTAGTATAGTTGGGGGTATTTACGCGAACAGGGTTCCCATCTACACCTTC. Residues: CASSIVGGIYANRVPIYTF.

The chain joins TRBV25-1 to TRBJ2-1; 8 nucleotides match TRBD2. CDR3 length equals 14 residues. V lost 6 bases and J lost 10; bases outside the gene matches: 11. Germline values: CDR1 MGHDK, CDR2 SYGVNS. The CDR3 reads CASSFAGTSKEQFF. The CDR3 DNA follows: TGTGCCAGCAGCTTTGCCGGGACTAGTAAGGAGCAGTTCTTC.

This chain joins TRBV5-4 and TRBJ2-7; 8 positions match TRBD1. Looked up from germline, CDR1 is SGHNT and CDR2 is YYREEE (reference sequence). J was trimmed by 6 bases and V by 0 bases; bases with no gene match: 5. The CDR3 spans 14 residues. CDR3 nucleotide sequence: TGTGCCAGCAGCTTGGAGACAGGGGTGGGCGAGCAGTACTTC. It specifies CASSLETGVGEQYF.

The rearrangement uses TRBV5-5 and TRBJ2-1; D is perhaps TRBD1 (5 bases). The ends were cut back, 4 bases at V and 5 bases at J, with 10 bases in the middle. The CDR3 is made up of 13 amino acids. CDR1 SGHKS and CDR2 YYEKEE come from the germline V gene (reference sequence). CDR3 sequence reads: CASSATVNNEQFF. The CDR3 nucleotides are TGTGCCAGCAGCGCGACAGTAAACAATGAGCAGTTCTTC.

The V call is TRBV4-2, the J call TRBJ1-3, with D perhaps TRBD1 (5 bases). Germline V gene sequence: CDR1 LGHNA, CDR2 YNFKEQ. Trimming cost V 0 bases and J 2 bases, with 5 bases left between them. CDR3 length: 14 amino acids. The CDR3 bases are TGTGCCAGCAGCCAAGACAGGGCTGGAAACACCATATATTTT. This codes for CASSQDRAGNTIYF.

The chain carries TRBV27 and TRBJ2-2, with 11 bases matching TRBD2. V lost 2 bases and J lost 4; bases outside the gene matches: 12. The CDR3 is made up of 19 amino acids. Germline V gene data show CDR1 as MNHEY and CDR2 as SMNVEV (reference sequence). This chain's CDR3 is CASSLRRASGRLGTGELFF. The DNA of the CDR3 is TGTGCCAGCAGTTTAAGAAGGGCTAGCGGGAGGTTAGGCACCGGGGAGCTGTTTTTT.

The V and J genes are TRBV5-1 and TRBJ1-2, with TRBD1 matching 7 bases. CDR1 is SGHRS and CDR2 is YFSETQ in the germline V gene. This CDR3 region has 16 residues. V shed 0 bases, J shed 3 bases, and the junction held 8 bases outside the gene matches. In nucleotides, the CDR3 is TGCGCCAGCAGCTTGGGACAGGGCAAGAAAGACTATGGCTACACCTTC. It translates to CASSLGQGKKDYGYTF.

This chain uses TRBV4-2 with TRBJ1-2; the match to TRBD1 covers 8 bases. The V gene end was trimmed by 3 bases and the J gene end by 0 bases; junction bases not matched to a gene: 6. This CDR3 has 16 residues. The germline gives CDR1 LGHNA, CDR2 YNFKEQ. The CDR3 DNA sequence: TGTGCCAGCAGCCAGGGACGGACAGGGACTAACTATGGCTACACCTTC. Translation gives CASSQGRTGTNYGYTF.